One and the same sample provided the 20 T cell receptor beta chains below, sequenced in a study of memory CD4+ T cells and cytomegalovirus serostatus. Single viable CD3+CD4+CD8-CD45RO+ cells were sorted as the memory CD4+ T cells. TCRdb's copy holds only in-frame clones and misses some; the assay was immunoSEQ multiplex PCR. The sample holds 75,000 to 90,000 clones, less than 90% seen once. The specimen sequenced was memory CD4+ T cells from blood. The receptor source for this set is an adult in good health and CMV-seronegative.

This chain's CDR3 is CASSLLVGGGAPTDTQYF. The CDR3 bases are TGTGCCAGCAGCTTGTTGGTGGGCGGGGGGGCCCCCACAGATACGCAGTATTTT. The J gene is TRBJ2-3, the V gene TRBV5-6, with 9 positions matching TRBD2. The CDR3 is 18 amino acids. In germline, CDR1 is SGHDT, CDR2 YYEEEE. With V trimmed by 1 base and J by 2 bases, 11 bases remained unmatched.

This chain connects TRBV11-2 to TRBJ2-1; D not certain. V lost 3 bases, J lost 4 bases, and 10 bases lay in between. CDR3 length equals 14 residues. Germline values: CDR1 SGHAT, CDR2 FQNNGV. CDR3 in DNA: TGTGCCAGCAGCTTCTTATCTGGATACAATGAGCAGTTCTTC. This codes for CASSFLSGYNEQFF.

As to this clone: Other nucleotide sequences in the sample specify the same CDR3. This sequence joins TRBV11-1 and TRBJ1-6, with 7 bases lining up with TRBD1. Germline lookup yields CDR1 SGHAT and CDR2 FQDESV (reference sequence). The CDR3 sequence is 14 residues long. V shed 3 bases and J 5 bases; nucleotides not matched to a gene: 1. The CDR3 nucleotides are TGTGCCAGCAGCTTGACAGGGAATAATTCACCCCTCCACTTT. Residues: CASSLTGNNSPLHF.

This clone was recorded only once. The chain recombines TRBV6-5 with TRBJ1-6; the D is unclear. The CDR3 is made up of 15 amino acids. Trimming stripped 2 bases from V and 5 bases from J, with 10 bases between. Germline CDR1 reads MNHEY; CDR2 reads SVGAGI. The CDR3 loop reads CASSYAGHHNSPLHF. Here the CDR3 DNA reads TGTGCCAGCAGTTACGCCGGGCATCATAATTCACCCCTCCACTTT.

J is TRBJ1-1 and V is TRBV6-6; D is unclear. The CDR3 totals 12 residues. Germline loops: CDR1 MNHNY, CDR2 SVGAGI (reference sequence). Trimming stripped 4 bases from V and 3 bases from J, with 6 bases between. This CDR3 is CASSLRDTEAFF. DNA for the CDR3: TGTGCCAGCAGTTTACGGGACACTGAAGCTTTCTTT.

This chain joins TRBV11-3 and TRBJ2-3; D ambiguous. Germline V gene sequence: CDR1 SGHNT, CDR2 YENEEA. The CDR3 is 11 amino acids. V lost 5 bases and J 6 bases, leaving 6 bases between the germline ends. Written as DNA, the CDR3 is TGTGCCAGCAGCAGAAGCGATACGCAGTATTTT. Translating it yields CASSRSDTQYF. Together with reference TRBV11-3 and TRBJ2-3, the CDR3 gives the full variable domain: EAGVVQSPRYKIIEKKQPVAFWCNPISGHNTLYWYLQNLGQGPELLIRYENEEAVDDSQLPKDRFSAERLKGVDSTLKIQPAELGDSAVYLCASSRSDTQYFGPGTRLTVL.

This CDR3 reads CASSLAGGLNTEAFF. The CDR3 DNA is TGCGCCAGCAGCTTGGCCGGAGGCTTGAACACTGAAGCTTTCTTT. J is TRBJ1-1 and V is TRBV5-1; no clear D gene. The germline V and J ends were trimmed by 0 bases and 0 bases, with 9 bases remaining between them. From germline, CDR1 is SGHRS and CDR2 YFSETQ. The CDR3 extends over 15 amino acids.

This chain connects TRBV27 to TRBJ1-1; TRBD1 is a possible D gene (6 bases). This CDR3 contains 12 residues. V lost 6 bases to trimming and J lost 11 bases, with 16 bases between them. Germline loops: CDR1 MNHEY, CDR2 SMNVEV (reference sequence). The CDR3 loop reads CASSPGGRKAFF. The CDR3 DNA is TGTGCCAGCAGCCCGGGGGGGCGGAAGGCTTTCTTT.

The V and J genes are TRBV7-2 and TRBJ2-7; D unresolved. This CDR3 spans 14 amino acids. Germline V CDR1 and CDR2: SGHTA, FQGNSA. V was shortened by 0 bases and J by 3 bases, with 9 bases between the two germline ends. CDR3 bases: TGTGCCAGCAGCTTAGCGCGGACGAGCTACGAGCAGTACTTC. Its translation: CASSLARTSYEQYF.

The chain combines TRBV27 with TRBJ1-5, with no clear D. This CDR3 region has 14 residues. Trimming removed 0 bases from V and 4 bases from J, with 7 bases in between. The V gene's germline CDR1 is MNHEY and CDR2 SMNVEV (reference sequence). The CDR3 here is CASSLSSGNQPQHF. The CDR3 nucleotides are TGTGCCAGCAGTTTATCCAGCGGAAATCAGCCCCAGCATTTT.

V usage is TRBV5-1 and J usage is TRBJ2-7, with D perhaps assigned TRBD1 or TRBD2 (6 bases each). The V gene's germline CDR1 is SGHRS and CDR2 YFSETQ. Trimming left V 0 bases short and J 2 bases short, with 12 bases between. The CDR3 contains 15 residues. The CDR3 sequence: CASSLVGGHAYEQYF. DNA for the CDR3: TGCGCCAGCAGCTTGGTGGGGGGACACGCCTACGAGCAGTACTTC.

The DNA for the CDR3 is TGTGCCAGCAGGAAACAGGGCCATGGCTACACCTTC. Translating gives CASRKQGHGYTF. This chain uses TRBV7-2 with TRBJ1-2; a possible D gene is TRBD1 (6 bases). Germline CDR1 reads SGHTA; CDR2 reads FQGNSA. The CDR3 is made up of 12 amino acids. The ends were cut back, 6 bases at V and 6 bases at J, with 11 bases in the middle. Combining the CDR3 with reference TRBV7-2 and TRBJ1-2 gives the whole variable domain GAGVSQSPSNKVTEKGKDVELRCDPISGHTALYWYRQSLGQGLEFLIYFQGNSAPDKSGLPSDRFSAERTGGSVSTLTIQRTQQEDSAVYLCASRKQGHGYTFGSGTRLTVV.

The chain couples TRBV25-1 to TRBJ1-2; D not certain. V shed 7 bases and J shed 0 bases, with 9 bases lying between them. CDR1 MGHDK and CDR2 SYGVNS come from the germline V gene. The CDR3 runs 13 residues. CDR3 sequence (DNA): TGTGCCAGCATGAATTCATCTAACTATGGCTACACCTTC. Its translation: CASMNSSNYGYTF.

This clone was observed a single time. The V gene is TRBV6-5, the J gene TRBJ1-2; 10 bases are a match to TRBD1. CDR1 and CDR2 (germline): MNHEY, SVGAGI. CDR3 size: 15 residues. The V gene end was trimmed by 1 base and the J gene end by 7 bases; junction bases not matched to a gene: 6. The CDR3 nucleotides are TGTGCCAGCAGTTACTACGGGACAGGGGCTCGTGGCTACACCTTC. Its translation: CASSYYGTGARGYTF.

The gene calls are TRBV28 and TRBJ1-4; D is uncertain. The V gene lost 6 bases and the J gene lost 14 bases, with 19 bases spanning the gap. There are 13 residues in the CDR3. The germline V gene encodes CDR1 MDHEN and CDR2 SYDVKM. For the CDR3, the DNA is TGTGCCAGCAGGGCCCGCGATATCGGTTGGCTGTTTTTT. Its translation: CASRARDIGWLFF. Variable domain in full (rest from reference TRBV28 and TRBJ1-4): DVKVTQSSRYLVKRTGEKVFLECVQDMDHENMFWYRQDPGLGLRLIYFSYDVKMKEKGDIPEGYSVSREKKERFSLILESASTNQTSMYLCASRARDIGWLFFGSGTQLSVL.

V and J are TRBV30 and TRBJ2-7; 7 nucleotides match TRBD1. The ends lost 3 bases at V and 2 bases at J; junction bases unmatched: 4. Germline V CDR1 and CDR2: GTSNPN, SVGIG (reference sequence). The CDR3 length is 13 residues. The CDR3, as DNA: TGTGCCTGGAGGAGAGGACAGGCCTACGAGCAGTACTTC. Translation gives CAWRRGQAYEQYF.

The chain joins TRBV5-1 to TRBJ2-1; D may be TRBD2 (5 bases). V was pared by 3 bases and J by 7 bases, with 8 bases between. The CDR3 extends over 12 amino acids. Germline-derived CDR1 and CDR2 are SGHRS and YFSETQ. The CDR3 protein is CASSSRENEQFF. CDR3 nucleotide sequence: TGCGCCAGCAGCTCTAGGGAGAATGAGCAGTTCTTC.

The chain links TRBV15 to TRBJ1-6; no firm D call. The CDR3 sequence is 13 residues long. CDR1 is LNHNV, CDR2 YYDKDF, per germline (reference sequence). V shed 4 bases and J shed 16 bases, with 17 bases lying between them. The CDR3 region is CATSNPALGPLHF. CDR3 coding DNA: TGTGCCACCAGCAATCCAGCTCTAGGGCCTCTCCACTTT.

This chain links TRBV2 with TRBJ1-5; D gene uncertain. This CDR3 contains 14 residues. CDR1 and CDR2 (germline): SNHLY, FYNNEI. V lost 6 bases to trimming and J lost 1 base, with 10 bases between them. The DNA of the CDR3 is TGTGCCAGCAGGCGGATAAACAGCAATCAGCCCCAGCATTTT. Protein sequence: CASRRINSNQPQHF.

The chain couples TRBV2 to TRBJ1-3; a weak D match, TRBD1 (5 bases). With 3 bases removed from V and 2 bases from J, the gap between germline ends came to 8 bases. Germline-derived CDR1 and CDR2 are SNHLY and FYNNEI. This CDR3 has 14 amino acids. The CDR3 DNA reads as TGTGCCAGCAGTGATGTGACAGCTGGAAACACCATATATTTT. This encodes CASSDVTAGNTIYF.